Shown below are 21 T cell receptor beta chains from a single sample sequenced in a study of T cell changes during pregnancy in multiple sclerosis. Produced via immunoSEQ multiplex PCR; TCRdb's table is partial and in-frame only. The sample holds approximately 60,000 clones, roughly 87% seen once. This specimen consisted of peripheral blood, obtained in the third trimester of pregnancy. The receptors were gathered from a female donor in good health, enrolled as a control in a pregnancy study.

The chain links TRBV19 to TRBJ2-2, with 11 bases matching TRBD2. J was trimmed by 0 bases and V by 5 bases; bases with no gene match: 2. CDR3 size: 16 residues. Germline V gives CDR1 LNHDA, CDR2 SQIVND (reference sequence). The CDR3 bases are TGTGCCAGTAGTCAACTAGCGGGGGCGAACACCGGGGAGCTGTTTTTT. Translated: CASSQLAGANTGELFF.

The chain has TRBV7-9 and TRBJ2-7, with 9 bases aligning to TRBD2. J was trimmed by 3 bases and V by 3 bases; bases with no gene match: 6. CDR1 is SEHNR and CDR2 is FQNEAQ in the germline V gene (reference sequence). This CDR3 region has 15 residues. The CDR3 reads CASSFGLAGIYEQYF. DNA for the CDR3: TGTGCCAGCAGCTTTGGTCTAGCGGGGATCTACGAGCAGTACTTC.

The V gene is TRBV7-2, the J gene TRBJ2-7, with 11 bases lining up with TRBD2. This CDR3 comprises 16 residues. J was trimmed by 4 bases and V by 4 bases; bases with no gene match: 9. Per the germline V gene, CDR1 is SGHTA and CDR2 is FQGNSA. The CDR3 sequence: CASSWDSGGARYEQYF. The DNA of the CDR3 is TGTGCCAGCAGCTGGGATAGCGGGGGGGCTCGTTACGAGCAGTACTTC.

The chain combines TRBV7-2 with TRBJ2-7, with D perhaps TRBD2 (6 bases). V was pared by 2 bases and J by 2 bases, with 13 bases between. This CDR3 has 15 amino acids. Germline CDR1 SGHTA, CDR2 FQGNSA. CDR3 region: CASSLPGLATYEQYF. The DNA of the CDR3 is TGTGCCAGCAGCTTACCGGGACTCGCGACCTACGAGCAGTACTTC.

CDR3 sequence: CASSLSRTSDSLNTEAFF. In DNA form, the CDR3 reads TGTGCCAGCAGTTTATCACGAACCTCGGACAGTTTGAACACTGAAGCTTTCTTT. The chain has TRBV27 and TRBJ1-1; possibly TRBD1 for D (6 bases). Looked up from germline, CDR1 is MNHEY and CDR2 is SMNVEV (reference sequence). The germline V and J ends were trimmed by 0 bases and 0 bases, with 17 bases remaining between them. This CDR3 is 18 amino acids long.

The DNA for the CDR3 is TGTGCCAGCAGCGATGGAGCGGGAGGGCGGGGAACCGGGGAGCTGTTTTTT. It codes for CASSDGAGGRGTGELFF. V gene TRBV9 combines with J gene TRBJ2-2; 10 bases map to TRBD2. With V trimmed by 3 bases and J by 5 bases, 10 bases remained unmatched. This CDR3 region has 17 residues. Germline V gives CDR1 SGDLS, CDR2 YYNGEE.

V and J are TRBV25-1 and TRBJ2-7; 10 nucleotides align to TRBD1. Germline CDR1 is MGHDK and CDR2 is SYGVNS. Trimming cost V 3 bases and J 11 bases; bases outside gene matches: 10. This CDR3 contains 14 residues. As DNA, the CDR3 is TGTGCCAGCAGTGATCTGGACAGGGGGGACGTGGAGTACTTC. It specifies CASSDLDRGDVEYF.

This clone was detected only once. This sequence joins TRBV6-5 and TRBJ1-1, with a tentative D call TRBD1 (6 bases). The CDR3 is 12 amino acids. Germline V CDR1 and CDR2: MNHEY, SVGAGI. Trimming pared 6 bases from V and 7 bases from J, leaving 12 bases between. The CDR3, as DNA: TGTGCCAGCAGCCTTGAGGGGGATGAAGCTTTCTTT. This codes for CASSLEGDEAFF.

The chain joins TRBV5-4 to TRBJ1-1; 10 nucleotides align to TRBD1. The CDR3 loop spans 13 amino acids. With V trimmed by 6 bases and J by 4 bases, 3 bases remained unmatched. Germline loops: CDR1 SGHNT, CDR2 YYREEE (reference sequence). Here the CDR3 DNA reads TGTGCCAGCAAGGACAGGGGGAGCACTGAAGCTTTCTTT. Protein: CASKDRGSTEAFF.

This chain links TRBV4-3 with TRBJ2-3; perhaps TRBD2 as D (6 bases). This CDR3 region has 13 residues. Deletions cut 3 bases from V and 8 bases from J, with 12 bases between. Germline-derived CDR1 and CDR2 are LGHNA and YSLEER. This CDR3 is CASSHALRGTQYF. The CDR3 region has the DNA TGCGCCAGCAGCCATGCCTTGCGGGGTACGCAGTATTTT.

The chain recombines TRBV4-3 with TRBJ2-2, with a possible D match to TRBD1 (6 bases). Trimming stripped 2 bases from V and 2 bases from J, with 15 bases between. The CDR3 covers 17 residues. CDR1 is LGHNA, CDR2 YSLEER, per germline. In DNA, the CDR3 is TGCGCCAGCAGCCAACCCGCCGGGACACCAAACACCGGGGAGCTGTTTTTT. Residues: CASSQPAGTPNTGELFF.

This chain links TRBV9 with TRBJ2-3; possible D gene TRBD2, 6 bases. The CDR3 extends over 16 amino acids. Trimming pared 2 bases from V and 1 base from J, leaving 14 bases between. The germline CDR1 and CDR2 sequences are SGDLS and YYNGEE. The CDR3 here is CASSVLSGSGTDTQYF. For the CDR3, the DNA is TGTGCCAGCAGCGTCCTTAGCGGTTCTGGCACAGATACGCAGTATTTT.

The rearrangement joins TRBV7-2 to TRBJ2-2, with 7 bases fitting TRBD1. This CDR3 is built from 16 residues. Per germline, CDR1 SGHTA and CDR2 FQGNSA. V lost 5 bases to trimming and J lost 1 base; unmatched junction nucleotides: 7. CDR3 coding DNA: TGTGCCAGCAGCAATACGGGGACAGTGAACACCGGGGAGCTGTTTTTT. Translation gives CASSNTGTVNTGELFF.

The CDR3, as DNA: TGTGCCAGCAGTTACGCCGGACTAGCGGCTGAGCAGTTCTTC. Translated, it gives CASSYAGLAAEQFF. The V call is TRBV6-5, the J call TRBJ2-1; 10 nucleotides match TRBD2. Unmatched junction bases numbered 4, after V lost 2 bases and J lost 9 bases. The CDR3 has 14 amino acids. Germline assignment: CDR1 MNHEY and CDR2 SVGAGI.

The chain has TRBV27 and TRBJ1-1; TRBD1 is a possible D gene (5 bases). The V gene lost 4 bases and the J gene lost 7 bases, with 13 bases spanning the gap. The germline gives CDR1 MNHEY, CDR2 SMNVEV (reference sequence). The CDR3 has 13 amino acids. Here the CDR3 DNA reads TGTGCCAGCAGTTCGAGGTCGGGGGGTGAAGCTTTCTTT. This encodes CASSSRSGGEAFF.

A single count supports this clone. This chain joins TRBV2 and TRBJ2-5; D call uncertain. Trimming shortened V by 4 bases and J by 4 bases, and 4 bases separated the two germline ends. Germline V CDR1 and CDR2: SNHLY, FYNNEI. This CDR3 is built from 11 residues. The CDR3 nucleotides are TGTGCCAGCAGTGCTATAGAGACCCAGTACTTC. Translation: CASSAIETQYF.

The chain recombines TRBV6-6 with TRBJ1-1; D is possibly TRBD1 (6 bases). V shed 5 bases and J shed 3 bases, with 13 bases lying between them. Germline-derived CDR1 and CDR2 are MNHNY and SVGAGI (reference sequence). The CDR3 covers 14 residues. CDR3: CASSRGGIDTEAFF. In DNA form, the CDR3 reads TGTGCCAGCAGTCGCGGGGGCATCGACACTGAAGCTTTCTTT.

The chain carries TRBV6-5 and TRBJ1-1; D not certain. Between the trimmed V and J ends, which lost 6 bases and 5 bases, there was a span of 7 bases. The CDR3 loop spans 11 amino acids. Germline lookup yields CDR1 MNHEY and CDR2 SVGAGI. In nucleotides, the CDR3 is TGTGCCAGCAGACGACTAACTGAAGCTTTCTTT. Amino acid sequence: CASRRLTEAFF.

The rearrangement uses TRBV5-5 and TRBJ2-7; D gene uncertain. The CDR3 is made up of 15 amino acids. Trimming stripped 4 bases from V and 0 bases from J, with 14 bases between. CDR1 and CDR2 from the germline V gene are SGHKS and YYEKEE (reference sequence). The CDR3 loop reads CASSPVLTASYEQYF. The DNA of the CDR3 is TGTGCCAGCAGCCCGGTGTTAACCGCCTCCTACGAGCAGTACTTC.

V and J are TRBV18 and TRBJ2-7, with unresolved D. This CDR3 has 13 amino acids. Germline V CDR1 and CDR2: KGHSH, LQKENI. Trimming shortened V by 3 bases and J by 0 bases, and 6 bases separated the two germline ends. Here the CDR3 DNA reads TGTGCCAGCTCACCGGAGCTCTCCTACGAGCAGTACTTC. Encoded protein: CASSPELSYEQYF.

The genes are TRBV19 and TRBJ2-2, with TRBD2 matching over 7 bases. CDR1 and CDR2 from the germline V gene are LNHDA and SQIVND (reference sequence). V dropped 9 bases and J dropped 3; count of bases not matched to a gene: 10. The CDR3 extends over 15 amino acids. CDR3 loop: CASRGLTIYTGELFF. In nucleotides, the CDR3 is TGTGCCAGCCGGGGACTAACCATATACACCGGGGAGCTGTTTTTT.